This record looks at one T cell receptor beta chain sequence and its context. These data originate in a study of cytomegalovirus exposure and HLA in healthy donors. With 60 Vbeta and 13 Jbeta primers, the PCR was carried out. Assay: immunoSEQ multiplex PCR; the TCRdb copy retains only in-frame clones and omits some. The data show tens of thousands of clones, roughly 79% seen once. Per the germline V gene, CDR1 is SNHLY and CDR2 is FYNNEI. Between the trimmed V and J ends, which lost 1 base and 1 base, there was a span of 8 bases. The CDR3 runs to 14 residues. The sample taken for sequencing was PBMCs. This chain links TRBV2 with TRBJ2-7, with D unresolved. The TCR sequence derives from a male donor in good health and CMV-seronegative. DNA for the CDR3: TGTGCCAGCAGTGAAGGCGGCAGTTCCTACGAGCAGTACTTC. Residues: CASSEGGSSYEQYF.